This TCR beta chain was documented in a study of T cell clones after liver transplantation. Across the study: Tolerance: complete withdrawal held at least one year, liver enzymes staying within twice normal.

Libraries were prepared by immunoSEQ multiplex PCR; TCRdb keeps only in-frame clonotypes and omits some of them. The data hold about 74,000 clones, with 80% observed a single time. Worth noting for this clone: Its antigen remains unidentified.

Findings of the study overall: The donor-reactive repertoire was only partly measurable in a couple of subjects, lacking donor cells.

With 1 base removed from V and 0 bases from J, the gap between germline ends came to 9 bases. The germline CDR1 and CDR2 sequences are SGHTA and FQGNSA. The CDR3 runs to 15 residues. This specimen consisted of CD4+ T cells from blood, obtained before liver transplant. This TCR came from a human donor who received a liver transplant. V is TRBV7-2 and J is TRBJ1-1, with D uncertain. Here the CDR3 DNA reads TGTGCCAGCAGCTTAGTTAGTTACATGAACACTGAAGCTTTCTTT. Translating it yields CASSLVSYMNTEAFF.